A single sample is the source of the 5 T cell receptor beta chains below, sequenced in a study of T cell repertoires in cytomegalovirus infection. Each CDR3 protein gets one entry after TCRdb re-called the reads with MiXCR. Among about 530,000 distinct CDR3 sequences listed, more than 25% were seen once. Sequencing was done on a sample of PBMCs. Receptors originate from a human donor in good health (CMV status not recorded). Some clones in this sample may be carry-over from other donors' samples.

The rearrangement uses TRBV6-2 or TRBV6-3 and TRBJ1-2; TRBD1 might be the D (5 bases). The CDR3 contains 15 residues. Germline assignment: CDR1 MNHEY and CDR2 SVGEGT. V lost 3 bases and J 5 bases, leaving 16 bases between the germline ends. CDR3 region: CASSYNTGTRYGYTF. Written as DNA, the CDR3 is TGTGCCAGCAGTTATAATACCGGGACGAGATATGGCTACACCTTC.

This clonotype came up many times. The chain carries TRBV7-2 and TRBJ2-1, with D tentatively TRBD2 (5 bases). With 1 base removed from V and 4 bases from J, the gap between germline ends came to 11 bases. Per the germline V gene, CDR1 is SGHTA and CDR2 is FQGNSA. This CDR3 spans 15 amino acids. This CDR3 reads CASSLDSGEYNEQFF. In DNA form, the CDR3 reads TGTGCCAGCAGCTTAGACAGCGGAGAATACAATGAGCAGTTCTTC. The full variable domain, completed using reference TRBV7-2 and TRBJ2-1, is GAGVSQSPSNKVTEKGKDVELRCDPISGHTALYWYRQSLGQGLEFLIYFQGNSAPDKSGLPSDRFSAERTGGSVSTLTIQRTQQEDSAVYLCASSLDSGEYNEQFFGPGTRLTVL.

The V call is TRBV29-1, the J call TRBJ2-7, with D tentatively TRBD2 (7 bases). Trimming left V 4 bases short and J 4 bases short, with 14 bases between. This CDR3 contains 13 residues. Germline V gives CDR1 SQVTM, CDR2 ANQGSEA. DNA of the CDR3: TGCAGCGTTGGAGGGGGGCGGGGGTACGAGCAGTACTTC. Protein product: CSVGGGRGYEQYF.

This chain joins TRBV24-1 and TRBJ2-3, with TRBD1 as a possible D gene (7 bases). This CDR3 contains 15 residues. Germline lookup yields CDR1 KGHDR and CDR2 SFDVKD. V lost 3 bases and J lost 4, with 13 bases in between. CDR3 residues: CATSDNGRGADTQYF. The CDR3 region has the DNA TGTGCCACCAGTGATAATGGCAGGGGGGCAGATACGCAGTATTTT.

This chain uses TRBV7-2 with TRBJ2-7; TRBD2 matches at 14 bases. V dropped 5 bases and J dropped 3; count of bases not matched to a gene: 0. The length of the CDR3 is 14 residues. Germline V CDR1 and CDR2: SGHTA, FQGNSA. The CDR3 protein is CASSGLAGGYEQYF. For the CDR3, the DNA is TGTGCCAGCAGCGGACTAGCGGGAGGCTACGAGCAGTACTTC.